This entry concerns a single T cell receptor (beta chain). This sample was taken from a study of T cell changes during pregnancy in multiple sclerosis. Sequencing was performed with immunoSEQ multiplex PCR; in TCRdb, only in-frame clones are kept and a portion is missing. The table has about 76,000 clones, 90% to 95% seen once. Trimming removed 2 bases from V and 5 bases from J; junction bases left unmatched: 2. Germline loops: CDR1 LGHNA, CDR2 YSLEER. The CDR3 runs 15 residues. Sample: peripheral blood, taken in the third trimester of pregnancy. The rearrangement uses TRBV4-3 and TRBJ2-2, with TRBD1 matching over 10 bases. The sequence was obtained from a female donor with multiple sclerosis, enrolled in a pregnancy study. The CDR3 DNA follows: TGCGCCAGCAGCCAACCGGGACAGGGGACCGGGGAGCTGTTTTTT. Its protein is CASSQPGQGTGELFF.